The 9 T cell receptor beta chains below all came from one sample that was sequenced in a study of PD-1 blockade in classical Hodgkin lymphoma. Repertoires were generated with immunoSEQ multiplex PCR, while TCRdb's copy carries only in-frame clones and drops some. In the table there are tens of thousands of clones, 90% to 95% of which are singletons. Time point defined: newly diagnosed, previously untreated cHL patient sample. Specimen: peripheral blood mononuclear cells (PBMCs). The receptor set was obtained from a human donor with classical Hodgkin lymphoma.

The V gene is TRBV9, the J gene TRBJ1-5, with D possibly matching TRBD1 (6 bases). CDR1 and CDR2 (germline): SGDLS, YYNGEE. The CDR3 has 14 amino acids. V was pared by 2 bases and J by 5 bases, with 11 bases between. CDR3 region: CASSVSAGDQPQHF. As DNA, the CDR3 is TGTGCCAGCAGCGTCTCGGCAGGGGATCAGCCCCAGCATTTT.

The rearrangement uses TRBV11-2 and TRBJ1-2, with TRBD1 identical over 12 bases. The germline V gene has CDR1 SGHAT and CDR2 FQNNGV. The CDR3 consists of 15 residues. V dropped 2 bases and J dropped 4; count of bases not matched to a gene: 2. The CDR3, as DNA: TGTGCCAGCAGCTTATTGGGACAGGGGGCCTATGGCTACACCTTC. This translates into CASSLLGQGAYGYTF. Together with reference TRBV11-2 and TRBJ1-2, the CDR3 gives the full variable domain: EAGVAQSPRYKIIEKRQSVAFWCNPISGHATLYWYQQILGQGPKLLIQFQNNGVVDDSQLPKDRFSAERLKGVDSTLKIQPAKLEDSAVYLCASSLLGQGAYGYTFGSGTRLTVV.

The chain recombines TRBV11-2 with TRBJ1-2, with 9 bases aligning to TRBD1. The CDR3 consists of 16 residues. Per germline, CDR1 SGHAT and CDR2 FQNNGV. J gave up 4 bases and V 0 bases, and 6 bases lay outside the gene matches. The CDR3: CASSLDTGGRFYGYTF. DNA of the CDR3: TGTGCCAGCAGCTTAGACACAGGGGGCCGATTCTATGGCTACACCTTC.

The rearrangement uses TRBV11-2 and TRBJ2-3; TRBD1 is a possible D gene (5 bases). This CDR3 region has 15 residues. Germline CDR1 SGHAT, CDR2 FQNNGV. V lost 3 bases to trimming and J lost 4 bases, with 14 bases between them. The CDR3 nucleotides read TGTGCCAGCAGCTTTCAGGGATTTTTAGCAGATACGCAGTATTTT. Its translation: CASSFQGFLADTQYF.

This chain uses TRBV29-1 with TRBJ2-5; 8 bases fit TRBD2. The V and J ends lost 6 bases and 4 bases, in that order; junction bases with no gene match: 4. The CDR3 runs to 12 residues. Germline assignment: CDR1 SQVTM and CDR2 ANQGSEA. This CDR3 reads CSVRTSRETQYF. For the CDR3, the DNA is TGCAGCGTCCGGACTAGCAGAGAGACCCAGTACTTC.

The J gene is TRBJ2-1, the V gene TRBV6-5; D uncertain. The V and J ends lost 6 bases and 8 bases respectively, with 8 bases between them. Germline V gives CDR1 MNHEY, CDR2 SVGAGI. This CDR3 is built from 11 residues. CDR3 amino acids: CASRLYYEQFF. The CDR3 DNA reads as TGTGCCAGCAGACTTTACTATGAGCAGTTCTTC.

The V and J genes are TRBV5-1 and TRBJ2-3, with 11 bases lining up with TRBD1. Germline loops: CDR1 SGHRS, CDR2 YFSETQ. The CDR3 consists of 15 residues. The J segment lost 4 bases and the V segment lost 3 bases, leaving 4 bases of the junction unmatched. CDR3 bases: TGCGCCAGCAGCTGGACAGGGGGCGTCTCAGATACGCAGTATTTT. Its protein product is CASSWTGGVSDTQYF.

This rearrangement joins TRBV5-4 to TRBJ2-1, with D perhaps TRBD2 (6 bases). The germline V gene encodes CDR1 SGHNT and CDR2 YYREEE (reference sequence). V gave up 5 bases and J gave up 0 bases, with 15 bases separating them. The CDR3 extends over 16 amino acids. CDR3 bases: TGTGCCAGCAGGCCTCTAGCGTCCAGCTCCTACAATGAGCAGTTCTTC. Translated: CASRPLASSSYNEQFF.

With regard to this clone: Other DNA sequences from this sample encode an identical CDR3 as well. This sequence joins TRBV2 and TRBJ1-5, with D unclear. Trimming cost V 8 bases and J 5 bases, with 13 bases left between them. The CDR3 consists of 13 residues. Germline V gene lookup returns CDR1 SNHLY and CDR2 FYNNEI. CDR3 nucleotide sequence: TGTGCCAGCGGCATGTCGGTTGATCAGCCCCAGCATTTT. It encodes CASGMSVDQPQHF.